This entry features one TCR beta chain sequence. The repertoire was sequenced with immunoSEQ multiplex PCR; TCRdb's copy has only in-frame clones and lacks some. The sample holds about 80,000 clones; 98% are singletons and the top ten take over 0.2%. The data were taken from a study of technical replicates of blood from a handful of donors. The germline V gene has CDR1 SGHNT and CDR2 YYREEE (reference sequence). V gave up 2 bases and J gave up 6 bases, with 8 bases separating them. This CDR3 has 12 amino acids. The chain couples TRBV5-4 to TRBJ1-2; weak D call: TRBD1 (6 bases). The TCR sequence derives from a human donor in good health. Sequenced material: T cells isolated from PBMCs. The DNA for the CDR3 is TGTGCCAGCAGCTTACCAGGGGATGGCTACACCTTC. Its translation: CASSLPGDGYTF.